These T cell receptor beta chains were read from a single sample in a study of CD4 T cells in relation to SARS-CoV-2 and coronaviruses. For these receptors, no antigen is known. Data came from immunoSEQ multiplex PCR; TCRdb stores just in-frame clones and leaves some out. Here the sample spans roughly 45,000 clones, over 75% being singletons. The specimen was naive CD4+ T cells from PBMCs, cultured in vitro. These receptors were taken from an adult with COVID-19. Each CDR3 is given with its conserved first and last residue. The D gene is left open where the match is weak. Only part of the rows carry a size: once, few, many, or a class if the clone is expanded.

abundance | d_gene | j_gene | v_gene | CDR3aa | CDR3nt
. | . | TRBJ2-5 | TRBV30 | CAWSQTGRPQYF | TGTGCCTGGAGTCAAACGGGGAGGCCCCAGTACTTC
. | TRBD1 | TRBJ1-2 | TRBV10-3 | CAISAGTGNNYGYTF | TGTGCCATCAGTGCGGGGACAGGGAACAACTATGGCTACACCTTC
. | . | TRBJ1-5 | TRBV27 | CASLARPGSYSNQPQHF | TGTGCCAGCCTCGCCCGGCCAGGTTCCTATAGCAATCAGCCCCAGCATTTT
. | . | TRBJ2-2 | TRBV19 | CASRSTGAGELFF | TGTGCCAGTAGGTCGACGGGTGCCGGGGAGCTGTTTTTT
. | TRBD1 | TRBJ2-5 | TRBV27 | CASSEGTGGETQYF | TGTGCCAGCAGTGAAGGGACAGGGGGTGAGACCCAGTACTTC
. | . | TRBJ1-2 | TRBV29-1 | CSVVTGMNYGYTF | TGCAGCGTTGTGACCGGGATGAACTATGGCTACACCTTC
. | TRBD1 | TRBJ2-3 | TRBV13 | CASSLEPGQPTDTQYF | TGTGCCAGCAGCTTAGAACCGGGACAGCCCACAGATACGCAGTATTTT
once | . | TRBJ1-6 | TRBV19 | CASSIVLGTSYSPLHF | TGTGCCAGTAGTATCGTCTTGGGGACGTCCTATTCACCCCTCCACTTT
. | . | TRBJ2-5 | TRBV28 | CASSSPPDGETQYF | TGTGCCAGCAGTTCCCCCCCCGACGGAGAGACCCAGTACTTC
. | . | TRBJ1-1 | TRBV7-9 | CASSLSSTEAFF | TGTGCCAGCAGCTTATCCTCCACTGAAGCTTTCTTT
. | . | TRBJ2-1 | TRBV19 | CASSRIGNEQFF | TGTGCCAGTAGCCGGATCGGTAATGAGCAGTTCTTC
. | TRBD1 | TRBJ2-7 | TRBV28 | CASSRRQGAYEQYF | TGTGCCAGCAGCCGCAGACAGGGGGCCTACGAGCAGTACTTC
few | TRBD1 | TRBJ1-1 | TRBV7-8 | CASRARTGMNTEAFF | TGTGCCAGCAGGGCGAGGACAGGAATGAACACTGAAGCTTTCTTT
. | TRBD2 | TRBJ2-5 | TRBV4-2 | CASSDGARLAGGRETQYF | TGTGCCAGCAGCGACGGGGCGAGGCTAGCGGGAGGGAGAGAGACCCAGTACTTC
. | TRBD1 | TRBJ1-2 | TRBV2 | CASKGDRNYGYTF | TGTGCCAGCAAGGGGGACAGGAACTATGGCTACACCTTC
once | . | TRBJ1-2 | TRBV19 | CASSTDRRTVGYGYTF | TGTGCCAGTAGTACAGATCGCCGGACAGTCGGCTATGGCTACACCTTC
. | TRBD2 | TRBJ2-5 | TRBV7-9 | CASSPSGTRETQYF | TGTGCCAGCAGCCCTAGCGGCACCAGGGAGACCCAGTACTTC
. | . | TRBJ2-3 | TRBV2 | CASTYRVPADTQYF | TGTGCCAGCACTTACAGGGTCCCCGCAGATACGCAGTATTTT
. | TRBD2 | TRBJ2-3 | TRBV9 | CASSVGWREGSDTQYF | TGTGCCAGCAGCGTAGGATGGCGGGAGGGAAGTGATACGCAGTATTTT
. | TRBD1 | TRBJ1-4 | TRBV9 | CASSVGSTGVVGEKLFF | TGTGCCAGCAGCGTAGGGAGTACAGGGGTCGTTGGTGAAAAACTGTTTTTT
. | TRBD2 | TRBJ2-7 | TRBV6-2/TRBV6-3 | CASSRPNLAGETYEQYF | TGTGCCAGCAGCCGCCCAAATCTAGCGGGAGAAACCTACGAGCAGTACTTC
. | TRBD1 | TRBJ2-2 | TRBV2 | CASTEGAAANTGELFF | TGTGCCAGCACCGAGGGGGCCGCCGCGAACACCGGGGAGCTGTTTTTT
. | TRBD1 | TRBJ1-3 | TRBV18 | CASSPGTVNSGNTIYF | TGTGCCAGCTCACCCGGGACAGTGAACTCTGGAAACACCATATATTTT
. | TRBD1 | TRBJ2-3 | TRBV6-4 | CASSGTGGADTQYF | TGTGCCAGCAGTGGGACAGGGGGCGCAGATACGCAGTATTTT
few | . | TRBJ2-7 | TRBV15 | CATSLGTTYEQYF | TGTGCCACCAGCCTAGGGACAACATACGAGCAGTACTTC
. | TRBD2 | TRBJ2-5 | TRBV18 | CASSPGTSGAQETQYF | TGTGCCAGCTCACCCGGGACTAGCGGGGCCCAAGAGACCCAGTACTTC
. | TRBD1 | TRBJ1-3 | TRBV9 | CASSAKTGSNTIYF | TGTGCCAGCAGCGCCAAGACAGGGTCTAACACCATATATTTT
. | TRBD1 | TRBJ1-1 | TRBV18 | CASSQGQGAGRGEAFF | TGTGCCAGCTCACAAGGACAGGGGGCTGGAAGAGGGGAAGCTTTCTTT
. | TRBD2 | TRBJ2-3 | TRBV19 | CASSPGTRQSTDTQYF | TGTGCCAGTAGCCCCGGGACTAGGCAAAGCACAGATACGCAGTATTTT
. | TRBD2 | TRBJ2-3 | TRBV3-1/TRBV3-2 | CASSQTLAGEGTDTQYF | TGTGCCAGCAGCCAGACCTTAGCGGGAGAAGGCACAGATACGCAGTATTTT
. | TRBD2 | TRBJ2-3 | TRBV24-1 | CATSDPGASGRGDTQYF | TGTGCCACCAGTGACCCCGGAGCTAGCGGGAGGGGAGATACGCAGTATTTT
. | . | TRBJ2-5 | TRBV18 | CASSPNVGQGETQYF | TGTGCCAGCTCACCTAATGTTGGGCAGGGAGAGACCCAGTACTTC
. | . | TRBJ2-5 | TRBV7-2 | CASQYGGGGETQYF | TGTGCCAGCCAGTACGGTGGGGGAGGAGAGACCCAGTACTTC
. | . | TRBJ1-2 | TRBV7-2 | CASSSGNNRANYGYTF | TGTGCCAGCAGTTCAGGGAATAACAGGGCGAACTATGGCTACACCTTC
. | . | TRBJ2-6 | TRBV7-8 | CASSLNRVSGANVLTF | TGTGCCAGCAGCTTAAACAGGGTGTCTGGGGCCAACGTCCTGACTTTC
. | TRBD2 | TRBJ2-1 | TRBV6-5 | CASSYFSGQYNEQFF | TGTGCCAGCAGTTACTTTAGCGGGCAATACAATGAGCAGTTCTTC
. | . | TRBJ1-5 | TRBV28 | CANIRAANQPQHF | TGTGCCAACATCAGAGCCGCCAATCAGCCCCAGCATTTT
. | TRBD1 | TRBJ2-6 | TRBV27 | CANNPRQGATSGANVLTF | TGTGCCAACAACCCGAGACAGGGGGCAACCTCTGGGGCCAACGTCCTGACTTTC
. | TRBD2 | TRBJ2-1 | TRBV7-3 | CASSYSGSANEQFF | TGTGCCAGCAGCTATAGCGGGAGCGCCAATGAGCAGTTCTTC
. | TRBD1 | TRBJ1-5 | TRBV18 | CASSPSRQGSNQPQHF | TGTGCCAGCTCACCATCCCGACAGGGGAGCAATCAGCCCCAGCATTTT
. | TRBD1 | TRBJ1-1 | TRBV9 | CASSVLQGTANTEAFF | TGTGCCAGCAGCGTTCTGCAAGGGACAGCGAACACTGAAGCTTTCTTT
. | . | TRBJ2-2 | TRBV5-1 | CASSTGINTGELFF | TGCGCCAGCAGCACCGGGATCAACACCGGGGAGCTGTTTTTT
. | TRBD1 | TRBJ1-6 | TRBV6-6 | CASSPEGQPSPLHF | TGTGCCAGCAGTCCCGAGGGACAGCCCTCACCCCTCCACTTT
. | TRBD1 | TRBJ2-6 | TRBV7-9 | CASSFATGGQTGANVLTF | TGTGCCAGCAGCTTCGCGACAGGGGGCCAGACTGGGGCCAACGTCCTGACTTTC
. | . | TRBJ1-6 | TRBV5-6 | CASSLTGSSYNSPLHF | TGTGCCAGCAGCTTAACCGGGAGCTCCTATAATTCACCCCTCCACTTT
once | . | TRBJ1-5 | TRBV18 | CASSLYRDGSNQPQHF | TGTGCCAGCTCACTCTACAGGGATGGGAGCAATCAGCCCCAGCATTTT
once | TRBD2 | TRBJ2-7 | TRBV30 | CASNGAGEVYYEQYF | TGTGCCTCCAACGGCGCGGGAGAGGTCTACTACGAGCAGTACTTC
. | . | TRBJ2-2 | TRBV7-3 | CASSPTLTPPTGELFF | TGTGCCAGCAGCCCTACCCTCACTCCCCCTACCGGGGAGCTGTTTTTT
. | . | TRBJ2-7 | TRBV2 | CASSISVGSYEQYF | TGTGCCAGCAGCATCTCGGTGGGCTCCTACGAGCAGTACTTC
. | . | TRBJ2-1 | TRBV5-6 | CASSAYGTLTYSSYNEQFF | TGTGCCAGCAGCGCATACGGGACCCTCACCTACAGCTCCTACAATGAGCAGTTCTTC